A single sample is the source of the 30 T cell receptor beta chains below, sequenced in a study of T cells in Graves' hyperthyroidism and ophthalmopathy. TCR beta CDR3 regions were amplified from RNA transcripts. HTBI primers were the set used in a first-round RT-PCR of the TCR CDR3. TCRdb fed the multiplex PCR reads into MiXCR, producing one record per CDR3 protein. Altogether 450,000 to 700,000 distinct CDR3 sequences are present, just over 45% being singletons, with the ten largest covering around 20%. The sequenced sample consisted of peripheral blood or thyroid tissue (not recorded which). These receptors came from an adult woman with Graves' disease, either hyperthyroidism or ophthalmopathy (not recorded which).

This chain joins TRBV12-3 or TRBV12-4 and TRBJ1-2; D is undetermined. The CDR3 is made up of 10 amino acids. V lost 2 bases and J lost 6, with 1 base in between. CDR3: CASSLNGYTF. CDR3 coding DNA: TGTGCCAGCAGTTTAAATGGCTACACCTTC.

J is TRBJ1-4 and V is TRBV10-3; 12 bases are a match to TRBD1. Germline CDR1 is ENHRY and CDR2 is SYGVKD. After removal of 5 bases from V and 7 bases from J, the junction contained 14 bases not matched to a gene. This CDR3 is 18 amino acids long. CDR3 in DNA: TGTGCCATCAGTAGGGACAGGGGGCGATCGGGGCGTCCTGAAAAACTGTTTTTT. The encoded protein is CAISRDRGRSGRPEKLFF.

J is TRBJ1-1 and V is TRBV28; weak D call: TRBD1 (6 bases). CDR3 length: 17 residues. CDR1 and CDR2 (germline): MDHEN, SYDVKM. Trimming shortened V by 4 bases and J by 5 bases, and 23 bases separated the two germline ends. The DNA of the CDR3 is TGTGCCAGCAGTTCAAGACGGACAGAGACTTTACGAACTGAAGCTTTCTTT. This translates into CASSSRRTETLRTEAFF.

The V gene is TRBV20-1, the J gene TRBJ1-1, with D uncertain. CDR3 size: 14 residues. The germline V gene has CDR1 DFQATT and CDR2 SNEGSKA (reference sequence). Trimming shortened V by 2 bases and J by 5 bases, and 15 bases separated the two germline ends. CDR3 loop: CSARPMGWMTEAFF. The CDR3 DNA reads TGCAGTGCTAGACCCATGGGGTGGATGACTGAAGCTTTCTTT.

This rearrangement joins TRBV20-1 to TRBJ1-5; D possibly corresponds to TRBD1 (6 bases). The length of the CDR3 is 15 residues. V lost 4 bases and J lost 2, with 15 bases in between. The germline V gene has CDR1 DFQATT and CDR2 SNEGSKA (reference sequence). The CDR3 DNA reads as TGCAGTGCTAAAAGTCAGGGGCCGCGCAATCAGCCCCAGCATTTT. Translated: CSAKSQGPRNQPQHF.

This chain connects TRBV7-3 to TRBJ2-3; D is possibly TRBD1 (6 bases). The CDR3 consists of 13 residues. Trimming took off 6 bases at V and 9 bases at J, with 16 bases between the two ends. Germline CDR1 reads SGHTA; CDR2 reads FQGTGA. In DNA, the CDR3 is TGTGCCAGCAGAATCGCCCAGGGGCGAACGCAGTATTTT. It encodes CASRIAQGRTQYF.

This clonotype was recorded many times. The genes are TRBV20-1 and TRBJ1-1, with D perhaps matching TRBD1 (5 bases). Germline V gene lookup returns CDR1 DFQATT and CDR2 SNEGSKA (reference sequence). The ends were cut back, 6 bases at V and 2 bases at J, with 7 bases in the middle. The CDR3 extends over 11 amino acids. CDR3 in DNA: TGCAGTGCCCAGGGTAACACTGAAGCTTTCTTT. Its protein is CSAQGNTEAFF.

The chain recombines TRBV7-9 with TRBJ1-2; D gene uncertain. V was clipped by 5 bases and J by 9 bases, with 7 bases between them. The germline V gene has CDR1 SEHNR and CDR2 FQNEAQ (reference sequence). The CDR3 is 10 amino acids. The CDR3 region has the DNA TGTGCCAGCAGCCAAGATAGCTACACCTTC. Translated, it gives CASSQDSYTF.

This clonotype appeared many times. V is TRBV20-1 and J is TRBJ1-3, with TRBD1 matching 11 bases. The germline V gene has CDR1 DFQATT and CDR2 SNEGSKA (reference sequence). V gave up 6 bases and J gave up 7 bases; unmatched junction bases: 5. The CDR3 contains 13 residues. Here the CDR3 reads CSARTGGTNTIYF. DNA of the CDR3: TGCAGTGCCCGGACAGGGGGCACGAACACCATATATTTT.

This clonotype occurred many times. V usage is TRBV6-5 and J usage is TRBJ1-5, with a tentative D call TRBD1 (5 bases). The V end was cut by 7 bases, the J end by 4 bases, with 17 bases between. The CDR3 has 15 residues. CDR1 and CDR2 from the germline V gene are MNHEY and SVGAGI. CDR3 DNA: TGTGCCAGCAAAGCCTGGGACGCCTGGAATCAGCCCCAGCATTTT. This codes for CASKAWDAWNQPQHF.

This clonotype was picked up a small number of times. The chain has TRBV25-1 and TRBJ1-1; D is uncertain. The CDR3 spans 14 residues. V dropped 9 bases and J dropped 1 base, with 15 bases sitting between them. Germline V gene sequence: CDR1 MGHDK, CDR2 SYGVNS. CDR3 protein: CASTTTGRNTEAFF. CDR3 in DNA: TGTGCCAGTACTACCACCGGGCGGAACACTGAAGCTTTCTTT.

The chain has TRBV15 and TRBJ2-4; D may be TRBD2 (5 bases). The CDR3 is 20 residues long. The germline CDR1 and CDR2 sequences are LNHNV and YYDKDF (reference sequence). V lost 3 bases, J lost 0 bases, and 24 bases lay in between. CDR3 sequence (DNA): TGTGCCACCAGCAGGGCTCCGGACTCCTCAACGCGCCTAGCCAAAAACATTCAGTACTTC. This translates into CATSRAPDSSTRLAKNIQYF.

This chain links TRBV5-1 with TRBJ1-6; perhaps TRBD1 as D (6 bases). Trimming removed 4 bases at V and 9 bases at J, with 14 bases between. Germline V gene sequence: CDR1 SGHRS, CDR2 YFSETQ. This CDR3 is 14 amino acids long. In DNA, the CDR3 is TGCGCCAGCAGCCCACGGGAGGGGGGTTCACCCCTCCACTTT. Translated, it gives CASSPREGGSPLHF.

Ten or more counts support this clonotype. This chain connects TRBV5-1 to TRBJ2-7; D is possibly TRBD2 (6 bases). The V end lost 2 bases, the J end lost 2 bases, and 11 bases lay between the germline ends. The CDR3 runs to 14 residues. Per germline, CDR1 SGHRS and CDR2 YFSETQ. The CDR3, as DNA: TGCGCCAGCAGCTTAGCGGGTATCACCTACGAGCAGTACTTC. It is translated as CASSLAGITYEQYF.

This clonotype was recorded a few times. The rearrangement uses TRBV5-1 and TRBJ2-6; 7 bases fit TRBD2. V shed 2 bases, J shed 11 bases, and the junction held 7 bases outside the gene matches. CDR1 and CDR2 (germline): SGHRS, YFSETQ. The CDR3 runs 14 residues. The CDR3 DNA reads TGCGCCAGCAGCTTATTAGCGGGTACCGACGTCCTGACTTTC. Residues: CASSLLAGTDVLTF.

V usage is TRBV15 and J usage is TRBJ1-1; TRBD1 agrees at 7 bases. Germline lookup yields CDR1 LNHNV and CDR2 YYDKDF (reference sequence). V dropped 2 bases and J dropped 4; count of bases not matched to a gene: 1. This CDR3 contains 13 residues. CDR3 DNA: TGTGCCACCAGCAGACAGGGGGTCACTGAAGCTTTCTTT. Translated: CATSRQGVTEAFF.

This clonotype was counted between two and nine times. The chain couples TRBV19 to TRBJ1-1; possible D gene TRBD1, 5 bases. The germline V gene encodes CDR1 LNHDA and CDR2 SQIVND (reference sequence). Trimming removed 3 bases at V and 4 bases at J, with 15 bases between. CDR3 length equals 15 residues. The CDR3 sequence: CASSIPRGVSTEAFF. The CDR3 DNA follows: TGTGCCAGTAGTATTCCTAGGGGAGTATCCACTGAAGCTTTCTTT. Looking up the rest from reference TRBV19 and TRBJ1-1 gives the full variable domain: DGGITQSPKYLFRKEGQNVTLSCEQNLNHDAMYWYRQDPGQGLRLIYYSQIVNDFQKGDIAEGYSVSREKKESFPLTVTSAQKNPTAFYLCASSIPRGVSTEAFFGQGTRLTVV.

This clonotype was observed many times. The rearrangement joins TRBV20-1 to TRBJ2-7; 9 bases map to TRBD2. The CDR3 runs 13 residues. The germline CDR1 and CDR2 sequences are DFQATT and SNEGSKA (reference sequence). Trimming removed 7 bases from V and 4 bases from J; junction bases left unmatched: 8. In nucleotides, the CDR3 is TGCAGTGGGAGGGCTAGCGGGGTATACGAGCAGTACTTC. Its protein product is CSGRASGVYEQYF.

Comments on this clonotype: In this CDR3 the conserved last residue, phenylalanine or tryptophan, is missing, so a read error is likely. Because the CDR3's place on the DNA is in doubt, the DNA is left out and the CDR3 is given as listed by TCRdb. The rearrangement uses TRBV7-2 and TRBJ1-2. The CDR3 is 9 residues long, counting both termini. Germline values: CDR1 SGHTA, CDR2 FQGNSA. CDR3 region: CASSFGHRA.

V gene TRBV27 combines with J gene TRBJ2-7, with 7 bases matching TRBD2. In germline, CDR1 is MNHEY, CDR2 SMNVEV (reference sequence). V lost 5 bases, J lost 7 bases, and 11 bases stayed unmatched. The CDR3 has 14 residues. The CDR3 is CASSTMRGGSEQYF. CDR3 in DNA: TGTGCCAGCAGTACGATGAGAGGCGGGAGTGAGCAGTACTTC.

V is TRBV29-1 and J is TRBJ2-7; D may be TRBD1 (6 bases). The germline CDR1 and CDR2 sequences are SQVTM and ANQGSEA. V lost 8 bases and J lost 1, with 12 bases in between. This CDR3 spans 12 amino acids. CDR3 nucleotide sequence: TGCAGCTTGGGGGCAGCTTCCTACGAGCAGTACTTC. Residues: CSLGAASYEQYF.

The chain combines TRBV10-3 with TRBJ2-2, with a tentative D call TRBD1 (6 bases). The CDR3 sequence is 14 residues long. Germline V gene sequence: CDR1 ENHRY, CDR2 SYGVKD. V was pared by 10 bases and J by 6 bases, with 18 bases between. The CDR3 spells CATEQGGVAGELFF. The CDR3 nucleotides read TGTGCCACGGAACAGGGTGGTGTCGCCGGGGAGCTGTTTTTT.

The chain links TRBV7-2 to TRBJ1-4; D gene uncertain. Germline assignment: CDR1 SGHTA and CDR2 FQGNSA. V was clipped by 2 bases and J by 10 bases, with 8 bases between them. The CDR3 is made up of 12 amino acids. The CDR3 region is CASSLRARKLFF. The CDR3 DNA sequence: TGTGCCAGCAGCTTAAGGGCGAGAAAACTGTTTTTT.

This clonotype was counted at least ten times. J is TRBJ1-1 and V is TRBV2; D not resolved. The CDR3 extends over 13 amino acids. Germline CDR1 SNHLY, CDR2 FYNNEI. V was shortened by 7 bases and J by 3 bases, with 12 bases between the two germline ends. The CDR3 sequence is CASTMEGYTEAFF. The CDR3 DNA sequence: TGTGCCAGCACCATGGAAGGGTACACTGAAGCTTTCTTT.

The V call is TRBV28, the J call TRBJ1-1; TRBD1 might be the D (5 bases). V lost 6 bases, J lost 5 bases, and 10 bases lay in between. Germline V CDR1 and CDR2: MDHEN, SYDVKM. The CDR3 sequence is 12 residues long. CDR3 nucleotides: TGTGCCAGCAGCCAACAGGAGACTGAAGCTTTCTTT. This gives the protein CASSQQETEAFF.

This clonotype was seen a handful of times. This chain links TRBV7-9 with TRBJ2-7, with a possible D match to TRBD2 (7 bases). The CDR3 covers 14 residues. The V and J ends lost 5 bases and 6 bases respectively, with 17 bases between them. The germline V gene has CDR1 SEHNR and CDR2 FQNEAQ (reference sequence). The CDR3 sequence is CASSQVGGASEQYF. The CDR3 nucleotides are TGTGCCAGCAGCCAAGTGGGGGGGGCAAGCGAGCAGTACTTC.

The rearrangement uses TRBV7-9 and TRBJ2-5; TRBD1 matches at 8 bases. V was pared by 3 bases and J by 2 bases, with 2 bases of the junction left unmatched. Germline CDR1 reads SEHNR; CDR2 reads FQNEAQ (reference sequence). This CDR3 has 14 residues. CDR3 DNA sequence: TGTGCCAGCAGCTTTACAGGGGGACAAGAGACCCAGTACTTC. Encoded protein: CASSFTGGQETQYF.

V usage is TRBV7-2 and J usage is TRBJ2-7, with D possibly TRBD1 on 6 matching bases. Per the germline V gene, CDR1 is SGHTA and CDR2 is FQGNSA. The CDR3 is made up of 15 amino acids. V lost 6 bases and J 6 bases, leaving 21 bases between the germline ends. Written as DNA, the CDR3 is TGTGCCAGCAGGAGCAACAGGGAAACCCGGTCCGAGCAGTACTTC. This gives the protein CASRSNRETRSEQYF.

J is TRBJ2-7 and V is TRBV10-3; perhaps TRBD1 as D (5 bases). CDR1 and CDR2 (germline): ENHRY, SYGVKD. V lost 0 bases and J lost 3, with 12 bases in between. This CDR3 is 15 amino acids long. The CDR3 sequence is CAISESLSGNYEQYF. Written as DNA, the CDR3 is TGTGCCATCAGTGAGTCGTTATCAGGGAACTACGAGCAGTACTTC.

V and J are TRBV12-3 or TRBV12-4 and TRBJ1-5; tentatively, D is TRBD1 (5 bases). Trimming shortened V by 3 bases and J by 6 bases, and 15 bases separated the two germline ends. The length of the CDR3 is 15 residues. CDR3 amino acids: CASSFRGRGGQPQHF. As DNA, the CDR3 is TGTGCCAGCAGTTTCCGGGGCCGGGGCGGTCAGCCCCAGCATTTT.